The entry below describes one T cell receptor (beta chain). The source of the sample is a study of blood T cell repertoires in COVID-19. Study information: The study drew acute and convalescent COVID-19 samples from the United States, Italy and Spain. PBMCs, B-cell-depleted T cells, or T cells provided the cDNA or gDNA that made up the material.

Sequencing used immunoSEQ multiplex PCR; TCRdb keeps in-frame clones, though not all of them. The sample contains about 72,000 clones, 82% of which appear only once. This CDR3 spans 15 amino acids. Germline V gene data show CDR1 as MDHEN and CDR2 as SYDVKM. The germline V and J ends were trimmed by 3 bases and 6 bases, with 12 bases remaining between them. The chain uses TRBV28 and TRBJ1-6, with D possibly TRBD1 on 6 matching bases. The clonotype originates from a man between 60 and 75 years old with acute or convalescent COVID-19. The specimen sequenced was peripheral blood. The CDR3 DNA follows: TGTGCCAGCAGTTTTTTGCTAGGGGGTAATTCACCCCTCCACTTT. It codes for CASSFLLGGNSPLHF.